This TCR beta chain was identified in a study of spatial heterogeneity in lung cancer. Study context: Alpha-chain sequences were detected in numbers that were consistently lower than beta-chain sequences.

The library protocol tagged each TCR cDNA with a unique molecular identifier. Via MiXCR, TCRdb re-called the 5' RACE reads, giving one row per CDR3 protein. This sample yields about 82,000 distinct CDR3 sequences, of which roughly 12% are seen a single time; 4.6% belongs to the top ten. Time point noted: sample taken at primary tumor resection. No cells were sorted before sequencing. The whole RNA sequenced was extracted from tumor, nontumor lung or frozen PBMC. The donors comprised around 72 untreated early-stage non-small cell lung cancer patients. Study-level results: Blood showed ubiquitous tumor TCRs more often at resection than at routine follow-up.

This clonotype has more than one count but fewer than ten. Its antigen is unknown. V shed 7 bases, J shed 4 bases, and the junction held 5 bases outside the gene matches. CDR3 length equals 13 residues. Germline CDR1 and CDR2: MNHNS and SASEGT. The sequencing here drew on PBMCs, taken at surgery. V and J are TRBV6-1 and TRBJ2-3, with 7 positions matching TRBD1. This clonotype was sampled from a male donor with early-stage non-small cell lung cancer. The CDR3 loop reads CASIITGADTQYF. DNA for the CDR3: TGTGCCAGCATTATCACAGGGGCAGATACGCAGTATTTT.